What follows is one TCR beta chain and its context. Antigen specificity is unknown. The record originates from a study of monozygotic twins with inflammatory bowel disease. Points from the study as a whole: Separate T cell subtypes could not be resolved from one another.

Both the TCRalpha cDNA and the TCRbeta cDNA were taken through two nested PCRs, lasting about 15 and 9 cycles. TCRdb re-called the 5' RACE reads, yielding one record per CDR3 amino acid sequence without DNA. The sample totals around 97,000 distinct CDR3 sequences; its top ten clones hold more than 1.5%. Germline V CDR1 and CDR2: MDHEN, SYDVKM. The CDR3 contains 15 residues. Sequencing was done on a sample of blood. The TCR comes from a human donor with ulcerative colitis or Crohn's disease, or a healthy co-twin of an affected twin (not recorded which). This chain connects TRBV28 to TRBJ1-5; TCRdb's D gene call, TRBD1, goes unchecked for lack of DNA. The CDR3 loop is CASRTQGQGGQPQHF.